This T cell receptor (beta chain) was retrieved from a study of control samples from healthy donors and cancer patients. Profiling relied on immunoSEQ multiplex PCR, and the TCRdb table lists in-frame clones only, not all of them. The sample includes 150,000 to 200,000 clones, approximately 90% of them seen just once. The CDR3 has 13 amino acids. The V end lost 0 bases, the J end lost 11 bases, and 8 bases lay between the germline ends. The germline V gene encodes CDR1 LGHNA and CDR2 YSLEER. The chain uses TRBV4-3 and TRBJ1-6; D uncertain. The TCR originated in a man aged 30-40 years in good health. Sequenced: blood. DNA for the CDR3: TGCGCCAGCAGCCAAGATCGGGATCCACCCCTCCACTTT. Its protein product is CASSQDRDPPLHF.